The entry below gives a single T cell receptor (beta chain) sequence along with its context. The sample belongs to a study of cytotoxic CD8 clonotypes in ibrutinib-treated CLL. Overall study: Each sample contained, on average, about 250,000 productive templates and nearly 95,000 productive rearrangements.

Depths of 1 in 200,000 to 1 in 1 million T cells were the sequencing target. Only in-frame clones appear in the TCRdb table, and some are missing; sequencing was by immunoSEQ multiplex PCR. The sample gives about 140,000 clones, roughly 90% of which show up once; under 14% is in the top ten. The sequenced sample was PBMCs, obtained after 12 months of ibrutinib treatment. The TCR originated in a human donor with chronic lymphocytic leukemia.

The CDR3 is CASSLGMRTDEKLFF. CDR3 coding DNA: TGTGCCAGCAGTTTGGGGATGAGGACAGACGAAAAACTGTTTTTT. This chain links TRBV28 with TRBJ1-4; TRBD1 might be the D (6 bases). Per the germline V gene, CDR1 is MDHEN and CDR2 is SYDVKM. Trimming left V 3 bases short and J 8 bases short, with 16 bases between. This CDR3 contains 15 residues.